This entry features one T cell receptor beta chain sequence. The donors were part of the 120-subject validation cohort, which stood apart from the approximately 670-subject first cohort. Clones were read by immunoSEQ multiplex PCR, and TCRdb kept only the in-frame ones, dropping some. This table has 150,000 to 160,000 clones, more than 70% appearing once. This specimen comes from a study of cytomegalovirus exposure and HLA in healthy donors. This CDR3 comprises 15 residues. The ends lost 1 base at V and 6 bases at J; junction bases unmatched: 5. CDR1 and CDR2 (germline): SGDLS, YYNGEE. The source of this sequence is a human donor in good health. V usage is TRBV9 and J usage is TRBJ2-1; 9 positions agree with TRBD2. The source material was PBMCs. CDR3 nucleotide sequence: TGTGCCAGCAGCGTATCTAGCGGGAAGTTCAATGAGCAGTTCTTC. Its translation: CASSVSSGKFNEQFF.